One and the same sample provided the 16 T cell receptor beta chains below, sequenced in a study of blood T cell repertoires in COVID-19. The data were produced by immunoSEQ multiplex PCR, yet TCRdb's version contains in-frame clones alone and is incomplete. The data contain hundreds of thousands of clones, roughly 90% of them singletons. The material sequenced was peripheral blood. These receptors all stem from a woman aged 25 to 39 with COVID-19, enrolled during active disease.

V gene TRBV5-5 combines with J gene TRBJ1-4; weak D call: TRBD1 (5 bases). This CDR3 spans 14 amino acids. The germline V and J ends were trimmed by 4 bases and 5 bases, with 12 bases remaining between them. CDR1 is SGHKS, CDR2 YYEKEE, per germline (reference sequence). CDR3 bases: TGTGCCAGCAGCGTTGACAGAATAAATGAAAAACTGTTTTTT. It yields the protein CASSVDRINEKLFF.

The V and J genes are TRBV14 and TRBJ2-7; 7 bases fit TRBD2. CDR1 is SGHDN and CDR2 is FVKESK in the germline V gene. CDR3 size: 16 residues. Losses at the gene ends were 6 bases for V and 5 bases for J; bases not matched to a gene: 16. CDR3 amino acids: CASSRIWGEGRNEQYF. The CDR3 DNA follows: TGTGCCAGCAGTCGCATTTGGGGGGAGGGCCGCAACGAGCAGTACTTC.

This chain connects TRBV6-6 to TRBJ2-5; D remains unclear. This CDR3 is built from 13 residues. Trimming cost V 7 bases and J 7 bases, with 16 bases left between them. Germline CDR1 is MNHNY and CDR2 is SVGAGI (reference sequence). The CDR3 region has the DNA TGTGCCAGCATCGCGGAGTTTATGGGGACCCAGTACTTC. Translated, it gives CASIAEFMGTQYF.

This chain links TRBV28 with TRBJ1-1; no firm D call. CDR1 is MDHEN, CDR2 SYDVKM, per germline. This CDR3 contains 13 residues. The V gene lost 4 bases and the J gene lost 3 bases, with 9 bases spanning the gap. CDR3 sequence reads: CASSSTVYTEAFF. The CDR3 nucleotides read TGTGCCAGCAGTTCGACTGTCTACACTGAAGCTTTCTTT.

The genes are TRBV11-2 and TRBJ1-4; no firm D call. Deletions cut 0 bases from V and 4 bases from J, with 9 bases between. The CDR3 is 15 residues long. Germline CDR1 reads SGHAT; CDR2 reads FQNNGV. CDR3 in amino acids: CASSLEGSFNEKLFF. As DNA, the CDR3 is TGTGCCAGCAGCTTAGAGGGCAGCTTTAATGAAAAACTGTTTTTT.

This clone was counted between two and nine times. The chain recombines TRBV6-4 with TRBJ1-2, with 8 bases identical to TRBD1. Germline lookup yields CDR1 MRHNA and CDR2 SNTAGT. The CDR3 runs to 14 residues. Losses at the gene ends were 4 bases for V and 2 bases for J; bases not matched to a gene: 3. The CDR3 protein is CASSGQGANYGYTF. CDR3 coding DNA: TGTGCCAGCAGTGGGCAGGGGGCAAACTATGGCTACACCTTC.

The chain employs TRBV18 and TRBJ2-7; TRBD1 aligns across 7 bases. The V gene's germline CDR1 is KGHSH and CDR2 LQKENI. The CDR3 totals 14 residues. J was trimmed by 1 base and V by 4 bases; bases with no gene match: 4. CDR3 loop: CASSLRDRSYEQYF. CDR3 nucleotides: TGTGCCAGCTCACTCCGGGACAGATCCTACGAGCAGTACTTC.

The CDR3 loop reads CASSEYGTGGTGELFF. As DNA, the CDR3 is TGTGCCAGCAGTGAATATGGGACAGGGGGCACCGGGGAGCTGTTTTTT. The rearrangement joins TRBV25-1 to TRBJ2-2; TRBD1 matches at 11 bases. The CDR3 totals 16 residues. V shed 0 bases and J 4 bases; nucleotides not matched to a gene: 1. Germline CDR1 MGHDK, CDR2 SYGVNS.

The rearrangement uses TRBV13 and TRBJ1-4; D remains ambiguous. Germline V gene lookup returns CDR1 PRHDT and CDR2 FYEKMQ (reference sequence). The length of the CDR3 is 16 residues. The V gene lost 5 bases and the J gene lost 7 bases, with 20 bases spanning the gap. The CDR3 DNA reads TGTGCCAGCAGCCACCCGGGGTTTGAGGAGTGTGAAAAACTGTTTTTT. Protein sequence: CASSHPGFEECEKLFF.

This clone appeared once. The chain recombines TRBV10-3 with TRBJ2-2; 8 nucleotides line up with TRBD1. The CDR3 runs to 16 residues. In germline, CDR1 is ENHRY, CDR2 SYGVKD. Trimming at V came to 1 base and at J to 0 bases, leaving 1 base not matched to a gene. For the CDR3, the DNA is TGTGCCATCAGTGAGTGGACAGGGCCGAACACCGGGGAGCTGTTTTTT. It is translated as CAISEWTGPNTGELFF.

The J gene is TRBJ2-2, the V gene TRBV11-3; 8 positions match TRBD2. Germline V gene data show CDR1 as SGHNT and CDR2 as YENEEA. The CDR3 is 17 residues long. Germline trimming cut 1 base from V and 2 bases from J; bases unmatched to any gene: 6. CDR3 in amino acids: CASSLGDGRANTGELFF. CDR3 coding DNA: TGTGCCAGCAGCTTAGGTGACGGGAGGGCCAACACCGGGGAGCTGTTTTTT.

The genes are TRBV28 and TRBJ1-2; a weak D match, TRBD1 (6 bases). The germline V gene encodes CDR1 MDHEN and CDR2 SYDVKM. With 6 bases removed from V and 7 bases from J, the gap between germline ends came to 15 bases. CDR3 size: 13 residues. For the CDR3, the DNA is TGTGCCAGCAGACCTACAGGGTTTAGTGGCTACACCTTC. Translation gives CASRPTGFSGYTF.

V and J are TRBV5-1 and TRBJ2-3, with TRBD1 matching 7 bases. After removal of 6 bases from V and 4 bases from J, the junction contained 8 bases not matched to a gene. This CDR3 region has 14 residues. Germline lookup yields CDR1 SGHRS and CDR2 YFSETQ. In DNA form, the CDR3 reads TGCGCCAGCAAAAGTGAGGGGGCAGCAGATACGCAGTATTTT. Translation gives CASKSEGAADTQYF.

This chain connects TRBV10-2 to TRBJ2-5, with TRBD1 identical over 12 bases. The length of the CDR3 is 15 residues. The V segment lost 6 bases and the J segment 5 bases; nucleotides outside the gene matches: 7. The germline V gene has CDR1 WSHSY and CDR2 SAAADI. The CDR3 spells CASRPGQGALETQYF. The CDR3, as DNA: TGCGCCAGCAGACCGGGACAGGGGGCTTTGGAGACCCAGTACTTC.

The chain combines TRBV19 with TRBJ1-5, with D hard to call. In germline, CDR1 is LNHDA, CDR2 SQIVND (reference sequence). CDR3 length equals 14 residues. The ends were cut back, 7 bases at V and 6 bases at J, with 16 bases in the middle. The CDR3 DNA reads as TGTGCCAGTACCCTACGAGGAGCGGGTCAGCCCCAGCATTTT. It encodes CASTLRGAGQPQHF. Supplemented by reference TRBV19 and TRBJ1-5, the full variable domain reads DGGITQSPKYLFRKEGQNVTLSCEQNLNHDAMYWYRQDPGQGLRLIYYSQIVNDFQKGDIAEGYSVSREKKESFPLTVTSAQKNPTAFYLCASTLRGAGQPQHFGDGTRLSIL.

The chain's CDR3 is CASSYSAVTGELFF. The DNA of the CDR3 is TGTGCCAGCAGTTACTCGGCAGTTACCGGGGAGCTGTTTTTT. This chain joins TRBV6-5 and TRBJ2-2; D remains unclear. V dropped 0 bases and J dropped 5 bases, with 7 bases sitting between them. There are 14 residues in the CDR3. Germline lookup yields CDR1 MNHEY and CDR2 SVGAGI.